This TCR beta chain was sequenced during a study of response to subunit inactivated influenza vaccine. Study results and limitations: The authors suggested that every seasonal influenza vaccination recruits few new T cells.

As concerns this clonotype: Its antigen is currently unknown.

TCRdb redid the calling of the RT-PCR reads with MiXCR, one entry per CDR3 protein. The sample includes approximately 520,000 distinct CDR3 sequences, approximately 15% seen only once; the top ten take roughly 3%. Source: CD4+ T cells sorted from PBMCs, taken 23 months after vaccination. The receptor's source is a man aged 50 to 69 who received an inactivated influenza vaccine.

This CDR3 reads CSVGGSGQGYEQYF. The DNA of the CDR3 is TGCAGCGTTGGGGGCTCCGGACAGGGGTACGAGCAGTACTTC. The chain links TRBV29-1 to TRBJ2-7; TRBD1 matches 9 bases. Trimming removed 4 bases from V and 4 bases from J; junction bases left unmatched: 8. CDR3 length equals 14 residues. Per the germline V gene, CDR1 is SQVTM and CDR2 is ANQGSEA.